This record looks at one T cell receptor beta chain sequence and its context. Its antigen is unknown. This sample is part of a study of monozygotic twins with inflammatory bowel disease. Reprocessing the 5' RACE reads, TCRdb reports a single entry for every CDR3 protein and omits DNA. Its clone listing holds about 330,000 distinct CDR3 sequences. Study-level results: Reduced clonotype sharing with other individuals was observed in IBD patients relative to healthy twins, especially with disease activity.

This clonotype was sampled from a human donor with ulcerative colitis or Crohn's disease, or a healthy co-twin of an affected twin (not recorded which). The sample comprised blood.

CDR3 loop: CASSPGQGLYGYTF. The chain uses TRBV7-2 and TRBJ1-2; the TRBD1 assignment by TCRdb is unverifiable without DNA. Germline assignment: CDR1 SGHTA and CDR2 FQGNSA. The CDR3 has 14 residues.